This T cell receptor beta chain was sequenced during a study of siplizumab effects on memory and regulatory T cells. Using three donor pairs, the authors sequenced unstimulated naive, memory, effector memory and TEMRA subsets. The length of the CDR3 is 15 residues. Trimming took off 1 base at V and 5 bases at J, with 14 bases between the two ends. In germline, CDR1 is MNHNY, CDR2 SVGAGI (reference sequence). Study-level findings and limits: For mappable alloreactive CD4+ clones, the mean Treg-derived fraction was 68.8% with siplizumab and approximately 26% in controls. Naive-or-memory phenotypes were unassignable for roughly 80-97% of proliferating CD4+ or CD8+ clones.

Points on this clone: Its antigen is not identified.

The repertoire was sequenced with immunoSEQ multiplex PCR; TCRdb's copy has only in-frame clones and lacks some. Altogether about 50,000 clones are present, 87% being singletons, with the ten largest covering roughly 0.37%. Sequenced sample: naive CD8+ T cells sorted from blood. The chain has TRBV6-6 and TRBJ1-1; D is possibly TRBD1 (6 bases). The source of this sequence is a human donor in good health. The CDR3 nucleotides read TGTGCCAGCAGTTACTATCAGGGGCTGGGAACTGAAGCTTTCTTT. Protein sequence: CASSYYQGLGTEAFF.